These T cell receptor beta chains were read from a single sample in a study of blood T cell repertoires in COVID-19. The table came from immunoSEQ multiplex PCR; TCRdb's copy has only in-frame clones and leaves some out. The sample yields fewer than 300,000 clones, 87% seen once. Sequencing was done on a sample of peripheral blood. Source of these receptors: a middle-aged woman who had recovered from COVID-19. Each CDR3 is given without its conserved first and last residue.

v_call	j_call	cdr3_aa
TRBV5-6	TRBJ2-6	ASGDSSGANVLT
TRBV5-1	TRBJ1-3	ASSFGQGNMKNTIY
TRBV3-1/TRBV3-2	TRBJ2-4	ASSQELRVLGAKNIQY
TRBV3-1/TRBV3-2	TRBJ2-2	ASSYHEDTGAGELF
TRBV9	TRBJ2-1	ASSGGVDNRPNEQF
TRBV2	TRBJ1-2	ASSYHGTGPAGGYT
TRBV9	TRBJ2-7	ASSVEGSGGREQY
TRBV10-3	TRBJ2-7	AISRGGGGPSYEQY
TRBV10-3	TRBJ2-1	AISLRPGDSYNEQF
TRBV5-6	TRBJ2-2	ASSLRGSGELF
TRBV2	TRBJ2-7	ASSGTSGVYEQY
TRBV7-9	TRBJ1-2	ASSTVFGYT
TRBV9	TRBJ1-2	ASSRGGDYGYT
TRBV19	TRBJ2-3	ASSLGLVDIADTQY
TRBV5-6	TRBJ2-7	ASSLDRGYEQY
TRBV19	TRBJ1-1	ASSPPLRAGPKAF
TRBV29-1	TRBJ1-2	SVAGRAREGYT
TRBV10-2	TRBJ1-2	ASSDSDRDSYGYT
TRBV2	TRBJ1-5	ASRGFGVQPQH
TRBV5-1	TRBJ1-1	ASSPRGGVSAEAF
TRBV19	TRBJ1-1	ASRGQGIVAF
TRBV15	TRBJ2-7	ATSRDRRGTYEQY
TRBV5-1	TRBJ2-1	ASSQATSPNEQF
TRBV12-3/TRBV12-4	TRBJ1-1	ASSKLGTQAF